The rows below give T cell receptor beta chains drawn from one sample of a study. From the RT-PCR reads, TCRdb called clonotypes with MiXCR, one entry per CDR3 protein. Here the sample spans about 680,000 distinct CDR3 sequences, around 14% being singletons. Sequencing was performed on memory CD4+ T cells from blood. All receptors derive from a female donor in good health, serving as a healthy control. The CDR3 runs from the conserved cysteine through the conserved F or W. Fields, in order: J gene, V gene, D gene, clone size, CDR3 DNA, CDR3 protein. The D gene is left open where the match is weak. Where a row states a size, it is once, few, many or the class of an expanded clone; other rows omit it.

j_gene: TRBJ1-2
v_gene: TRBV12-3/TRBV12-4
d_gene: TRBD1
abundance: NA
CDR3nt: TGTGCCAGCAGCCTGACAGGGTTTAGCGACGGCTACACCTTC
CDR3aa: CASSLTGFSDGYTF

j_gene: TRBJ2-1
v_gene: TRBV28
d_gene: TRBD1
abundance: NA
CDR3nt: TGTGCCAGCAGTTCATACACAGGGGGCGTCTACAATGAGCAGTTCTTC
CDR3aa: CASSSYTGGVYNEQFF

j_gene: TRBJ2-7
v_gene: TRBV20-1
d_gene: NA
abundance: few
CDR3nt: TGCAGTGCGACCCGCACCAGGGTCAACGAGCAGTACTTC
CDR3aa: CSATRTRVNEQYF

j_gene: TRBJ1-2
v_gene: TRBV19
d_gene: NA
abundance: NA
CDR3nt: TGTGCCAGTAGTAACCCCCCCGGGGGGGTGGATGGCTACACCTTC
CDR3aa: CASSNPPGGVDGYTF

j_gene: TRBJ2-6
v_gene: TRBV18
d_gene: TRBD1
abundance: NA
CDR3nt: TGTACCAGCTCACCTCGACAGGGAGCCTCTGGGGCCAACGTCCTGACTTTC
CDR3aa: CTSSPRQGASGANVLTF

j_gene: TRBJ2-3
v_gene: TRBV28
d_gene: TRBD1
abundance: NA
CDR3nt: TGTGCCACCGGACAGGTCACAGATACGCAGTATTTT
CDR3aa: CATGQVTDTQYF

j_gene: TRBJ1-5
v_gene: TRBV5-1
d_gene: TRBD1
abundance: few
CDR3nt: TGCGCCAGCAGCTTGGCCTCCGGACAGGGCAGCCAGCCCCAGCATTTT
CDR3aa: CASSLASGQGSQPQHF

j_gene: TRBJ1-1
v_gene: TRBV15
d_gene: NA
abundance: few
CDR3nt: TGTGCCACCAGCAGAGATAAGGCGGGTAACACTGAAGCTTTCTTT
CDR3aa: CATSRDKAGNTEAFF

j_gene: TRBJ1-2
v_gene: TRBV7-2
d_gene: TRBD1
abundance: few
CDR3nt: TGTGCCAGCAGCGGCCGGGACAGCGGCTATGGCTACACCTTC
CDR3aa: CASSGRDSGYGYTF

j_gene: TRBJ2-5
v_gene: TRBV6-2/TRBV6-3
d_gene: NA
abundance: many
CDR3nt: TGTGCCAGCAGTTACTTCTCAACCTCCAAGGGAGAGACCCAGTACTTC
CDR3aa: CASSYFSTSKGETQYF

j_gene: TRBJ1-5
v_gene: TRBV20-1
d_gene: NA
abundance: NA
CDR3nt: TGCAGTGCTAGGCCCCTTACAGGCCGGGATCAGCCCCAGCATTTT
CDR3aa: CSARPLTGRDQPQHF

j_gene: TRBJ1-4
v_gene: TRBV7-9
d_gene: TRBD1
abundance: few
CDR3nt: TGTGCCAGCAGCATCTCCGGGACAGCTGAAAAACTGTTTTTT
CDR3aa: CASSISGTAEKLFF

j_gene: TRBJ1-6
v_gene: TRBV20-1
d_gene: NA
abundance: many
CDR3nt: TGCAGTGCTAGAGAGGGGGGGAGCTCCTATAATTCACCCCTCCACTTT
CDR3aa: CSAREGGSSYNSPLHF

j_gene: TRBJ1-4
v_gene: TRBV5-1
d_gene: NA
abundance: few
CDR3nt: TGCGCCAGCAGCGGTCAACGCAGGACGGTTGGGAATGAAAAACTGTTTTTT
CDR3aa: CASSGQRRTVGNEKLFF

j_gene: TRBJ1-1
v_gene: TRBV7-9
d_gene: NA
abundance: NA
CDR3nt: TGTGCCAGCAGCCCAGGAAACCTTCTGAACACTGAAGCTTTCTTT
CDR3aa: CASSPGNLLNTEAFF

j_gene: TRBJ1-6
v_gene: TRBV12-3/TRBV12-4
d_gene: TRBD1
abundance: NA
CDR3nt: TGTGCCAGCAGACGGAACAGGGGTTCACCCCTCCACTTT
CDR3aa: CASRRNRGSPLHF

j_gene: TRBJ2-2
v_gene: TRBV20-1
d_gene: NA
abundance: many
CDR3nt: TGCAGTGCTAGACCCCAGGTGACCGGGGAGCTGTTTTTT
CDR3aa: CSARPQVTGELFF

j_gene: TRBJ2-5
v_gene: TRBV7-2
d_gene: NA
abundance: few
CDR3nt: TGTGCCAGCAGCCTGATGAGAGAGACCCAGTACTTC
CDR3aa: CASSLMRETQYF

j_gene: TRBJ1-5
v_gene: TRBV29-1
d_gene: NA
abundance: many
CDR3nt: TGCAGCGTTTCCGAGGCGAGGGATCAGCCCCAGCATTTT
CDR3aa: CSVSEARDQPQHF

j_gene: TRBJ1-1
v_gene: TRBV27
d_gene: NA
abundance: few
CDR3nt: TGTGCCAGCAGTCCGACCGCTACTCTCACTGAAGCTTTCTTT
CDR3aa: CASSPTATLTEAFF

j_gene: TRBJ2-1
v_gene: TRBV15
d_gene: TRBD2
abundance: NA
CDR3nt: TGTGCCACCAGCAGCGGGGGGGGGAGCTCCTACAATGAGCAGTTCTTC
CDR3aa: CATSSGGGSSYNEQFF

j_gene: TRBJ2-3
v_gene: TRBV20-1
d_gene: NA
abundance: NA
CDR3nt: TGCAGTGCTAGACAGCGGAGCACAGATACGCAGTATTTT
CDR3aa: CSARQRSTDTQYF

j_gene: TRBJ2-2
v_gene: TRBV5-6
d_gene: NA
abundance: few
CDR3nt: TGTGCCAGCAGCCCCCGTCAGAGGAACACCGGGGAGCTGTTTTTT
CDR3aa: CASSPRQRNTGELFF

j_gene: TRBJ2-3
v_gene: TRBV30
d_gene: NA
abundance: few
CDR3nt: TGTGCCTGGAGTGTCGGGGGAGTGGGAGATACGCAGTATTTT
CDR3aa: CAWSVGGVGDTQYF

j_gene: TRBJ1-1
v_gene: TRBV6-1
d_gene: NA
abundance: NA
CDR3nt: TGTGCCAGCCACAGGGCGAACACTGAAGCTTTCTTT
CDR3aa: CASHRANTEAFF